A single sample is the source of the 26 T cell receptor beta chains below, sequenced in a study of cytomegalovirus exposure and HLA in healthy donors. Primers included in the PCR were 60 Vbeta and 13 Jbeta primers. The data were produced by immunoSEQ multiplex PCR, yet TCRdb's version contains in-frame clones alone and is incomplete. The sample has roughly 70,000 clones, under 80% seen once. Sequencing used PBMCs. These receptors were collected from a male donor in good health and CMV-seropositive.

This clone was observed a single time. The chain carries TRBV19 and TRBJ1-5; 9 bases align to TRBD1. CDR1 and CDR2 from the germline V gene are LNHDA and SQIVND (reference sequence). The V gene end was trimmed by 5 bases and the J gene end by 3 bases; junction bases not matched to a gene: 11. The CDR3 is 17 residues long. Written as DNA, the CDR3 is TGTGCCAGTAGTTCAAAGAGGGGACAGGGATACAATCAGCCCCAGCATTTT. This sequence encodes CASSSKRGQGYNQPQHF.

This clone occurred a few times. The rearrangement links TRBV5-1 to TRBJ2-7, with 8 bases that match TRBD2. The V gene's germline CDR1 is SGHRS and CDR2 YFSETQ. The CDR3 length is 16 residues. J gave up 7 bases and V 4 bases, and 16 bases lay outside the gene matches. The CDR3 DNA reads as TGCGCCAGCAGCCCGCCGGGGGGGGTTAGTCGTGGAGAGCAGTACTTC. It is translated as CASSPPGGVSRGEQYF.

This clone was observed a few times. J is TRBJ1-1 and V is TRBV5-8, with TRBD1 identical over 9 bases. Germline-derived CDR1 and CDR2 are SGHTS and YDEGEE. The CDR3 loop spans 18 amino acids. The trim removed 4 bases at V and 7 bases at J, leaving 20 bases unmatched. The CDR3 protein is CASSPPRTGAIYSSEAFF. DNA of the CDR3: TGTGCCAGCAGCCCCCCAAGGACAGGGGCGATATACTCCAGTGAAGCTTTCTTT.

V gene TRBV10-3 combines with J gene TRBJ2-1; maybe TRBD1 (5 bases). Trimming cost V 4 bases and J 9 bases, with 16 bases left between them. The CDR3 has 14 amino acids. Germline-derived CDR1 and CDR2 are ENHRY and SYGVKD. As DNA, the CDR3 is TGTGCCATCAGTGGGGGCGGAGAAGGACGTGAGCAGTTCTTC. This sequence encodes CAISGGGEGREQFF.

J is TRBJ1-2 and V is TRBV9, with D tentatively TRBD1 (5 bases). V was shortened by 4 bases and J by 6 bases, with 13 bases between the two germline ends. Germline loops: CDR1 SGDLS, CDR2 YYNGEE. This CDR3 spans 13 amino acids. The CDR3 reads CASSPPTVNGYTF. The CDR3 DNA reads as TGTGCCAGCAGCCCCCCGACAGTCAATGGCTACACCTTC.

This sequence joins TRBV7-6 and TRBJ2-7; 9 bases fit TRBD2. Germline CDR1 SGHVS, CDR2 FNYEAQ. The ends lost 1 base at V and 5 bases at J; junction bases unmatched: 12. This CDR3 spans 17 amino acids. The CDR3 DNA is TGTGCCAGCAGCTTAGAGCGGCGGGGGGGCCCTTACCACGAGCAGTACTTC. Amino acid sequence: CASSLERRGGPYHEQYF.

This chain links TRBV30 with TRBJ1-1; the D gene is possibly TRBD1 (5 bases). This CDR3 region has 14 residues. V gave up 0 bases and J gave up 3 bases, with 11 bases separating them. From germline, CDR1 is GTSNPN and CDR2 SVGIG (reference sequence). The CDR3, as DNA: TGTGCCTGGAGTGTCGGGGGGAGGGACACTGAAGCTTTCTTT. It yields the protein CAWSVGGRDTEAFF.

This chain links TRBV27 with TRBJ2-5; D may be TRBD2 (6 bases). The CDR3 runs to 15 residues. Germline-derived CDR1 and CDR2 are MNHEY and SMNVEV (reference sequence). V was shortened by 8 bases and J by 2 bases, with 18 bases between the two germline ends. CDR3 residues: CASCLMGGPQETQYF. The CDR3 DNA follows: TGTGCCAGCTGCCTGATGGGAGGCCCACAAGAGACCCAGTACTTC.

Here the CDR3 reads CASSARDRENTEAFF. The DNA of the CDR3 is TGTGCCAGCAGTGCCCGGGACAGGGAGAACACTGAAGCTTTCTTT. The rearrangement uses TRBV6-4 and TRBJ1-1; 9 bases agree with TRBD1. In germline, CDR1 is MRHNA, CDR2 SNTAGT. This CDR3 is 15 amino acids long. The J segment lost 1 base and the V segment lost 4 bases, leaving 4 bases of the junction unmatched.

The genes are TRBV19 and TRBJ2-2; 8 bases align to TRBD2. J was trimmed by 1 base and V by 11 bases; bases with no gene match: 9. The CDR3 length is 15 residues. CDR1 is LNHDA and CDR2 is SQIVND in the germline V gene (reference sequence). The CDR3 spells CAARRGGMNTGELFF. CDR3 DNA: TGTGCCGCTCGACGGGGGGGGATGAACACCGGGGAGCTGTTTTTT.

This clone was counted between two and nine times. The V and J genes are TRBV5-1 and TRBJ2-5, with 12 bases fitting TRBD2. Trimming at V came to 4 bases and at J to 4 bases, leaving 5 bases not matched to a gene. CDR1 and CDR2 from the germline V gene are SGHRS and YFSETQ. The CDR3 sequence is 15 residues long. DNA of the CDR3: TGCGCCAGCAGCGTGACTAGCGGGAGACCAGAGACCCAGTACTTC. This codes for CASSVTSGRPETQYF.

V and J are TRBV5-4 and TRBJ2-1; TRBD1 might be the D (6 bases). The CDR3 extends over 13 amino acids. V lost 9 bases and J 1 base, leaving 11 bases between the germline ends. Germline CDR1 reads SGHNT; CDR2 reads YYREEE (reference sequence). This chain's CDR3 is CATNRESYNEQFF. As DNA, the CDR3 is TGTGCCACGAACAGGGAATCCTACAATGAGCAGTTCTTC. Full variable domain (remainder filled in from reference TRBV5-4 and TRBJ2-1): ETGVTQSPTHLIKTRGQQVTLRCSSQSGHNTVSWYQQALGQGPQFIFQYYREEENGRGNFPPRFSGLQFPNYSSELNVNALELDDSALYLCATNRESYNEQFFGPGTRLTVL.

Comment on this clone: Lacking the conserved final phenylalanine or tryptophan, this CDR3 likely reflects a read error. CDR3 amino acids: CASSYSGAPNYGYTL. The CDR3 region has the DNA TGTGCCAGCAGTTATTCAGGGGCGCCGAACTATGGCTACACCCTC. The chain has TRBV6-5 and TRBJ1-2; weak D call: TRBD1 (6 bases). V was cut by 3 bases and J by 2 bases, with 13 bases left in between. The CDR3 runs to 15 residues. Per the germline V gene, CDR1 is MNHEY and CDR2 is SVGAGI.

The chain links TRBV18 to TRBJ1-1; 8 nucleotides agree with TRBD1. The CDR3 length is 15 residues. Per the germline V gene, CDR1 is KGHSH and CDR2 is LQKENI. V lost 3 bases to trimming and J lost 1 base; unmatched junction nucleotides: 4. The CDR3 spells CASSPGTGGNTEAFF. In DNA, the CDR3 is TGTGCCAGCTCACCCGGGACAGGCGGGAACACTGAAGCTTTCTTT.

There are a few counts of this clone. The chain recombines TRBV19 with TRBJ1-5; no definite D call. Germline lookup yields CDR1 LNHDA and CDR2 SQIVND (reference sequence). CDR3 length: 13 amino acids. Trimming left V 5 bases short and J 5 bases short, with 10 bases between. CDR3 DNA: TGTGCCAGTAGTCCCCTCCCTGATCAGCCCCAGCATTTT. This encodes CASSPLPDQPQHF.

This rearrangement joins TRBV6-1 to TRBJ2-7; 10 nucleotides agree with TRBD2. This CDR3 has 13 amino acids. Germline V gene data show CDR1 as MNHNS and CDR2 as SASEGT. Trimming cost V 8 bases and J 2 bases; bases outside gene matches: 3. CDR3 sequence reads: CASGLAGAYEQYF. CDR3 in DNA: TGTGCCAGCGGCCTAGCGGGGGCCTACGAGCAGTACTTC.

The chain has TRBV7-9 and TRBJ1-1; tentative D call: TRBD1 (6 bases). CDR1 and CDR2 from the germline V gene are SEHNR and FQNEAQ (reference sequence). Trimming took off 5 bases at V and 4 bases at J, with 20 bases between the two ends. The CDR3 loop spans 16 amino acids. The CDR3, as DNA: TGTGCCAGCAGCCCACCTCCCCGGACAGACCTCACTGAAGCTTTCTTT. Translating it yields CASSPPPRTDLTEAFF.

The V and J genes are TRBV19 and TRBJ1-2; 8 positions agree with TRBD1. Per the germline V gene, CDR1 is LNHDA and CDR2 is SQIVND (reference sequence). This CDR3 is built from 14 residues. Germline trimming cut 3 bases from V and 4 bases from J; bases unmatched to any gene: 4. CDR3 sequence reads: CASSISGQVYGYTF. The CDR3 bases are TGTGCCAGTAGTATCTCGGGACAGGTCTATGGCTACACCTTC.

The V and J genes are TRBV19 and TRBJ1-4; the D is unclear. V was shortened by 3 bases and J by 5 bases, with 13 bases between the two germline ends. The CDR3 runs to 15 residues. Germline V gives CDR1 LNHDA, CDR2 SQIVND (reference sequence). CDR3 sequence: CASSIREASNEKLFF. The CDR3 DNA sequence: TGTGCCAGTAGTATTCGGGAAGCCTCAAATGAAAAACTGTTTTTT. Using reference TRBV19 and TRBJ1-4 for the parts outside the CDR3, the full variable domain is DGGITQSPKYLFRKEGQNVTLSCEQNLNHDAMYWYRQDPGQGLRLIYYSQIVNDFQKGDIAEGYSVSREKKESFPLTVTSAQKNPTAFYLCASSIREASNEKLFFGSGTQLSVL.

This rearrangement joins TRBV30 to TRBJ2-5; D call uncertain. The CDR3 length is 11 residues. The germline CDR1 and CDR2 sequences are GTSNPN and SVGIG (reference sequence). Trimming removed 3 bases from V and 5 bases from J, with 7 bases in between. This chain's CDR3 is CAWSPRETQYF. CDR3 coding DNA: TGTGCCTGGAGCCCTAGGGAGACCCAGTACTTC.

The chain employs TRBV5-6 and TRBJ1-2; 8 nucleotides align to TRBD1. The CDR3 is made up of 16 amino acids. V was pared by 0 bases and J by 1 base, with 5 bases of the junction left unmatched. Germline CDR1 reads SGHDT; CDR2 reads YYEEEE. The CDR3 region is CASSLEGTGVNYGYTF. CDR3 coding DNA: TGTGCCAGCAGCTTGGAAGGGACAGGAGTTAACTATGGCTACACCTTC.

The genes are TRBV27 and TRBJ1-5; 7 nucleotides line up with TRBD1. V shed 6 bases and J 4 bases; nucleotides not matched to a gene: 6. Germline CDR1 and CDR2: MNHEY and SMNVEV (reference sequence). The length of the CDR3 is 14 residues. The DNA for the CDR3 is TGTGCCAGCAGGGAGACAGGGAGGAATCAGCCCCAGCATTTT. This codes for CASRETGRNQPQHF.

This rearrangement joins TRBV13 to TRBJ2-7, with no clear D. Trimming removed 2 bases from V and 2 bases from J, with 4 bases in between. The CDR3 is made up of 12 amino acids. Germline lookup yields CDR1 PRHDT and CDR2 FYEKMQ (reference sequence). The CDR3 DNA sequence: TGTGCCAGCAGCTTAAACACCTACGAGCAGTACTTC. Protein product: CASSLNTYEQYF. Full variable domain (rest looked up from reference TRBV13 and TRBJ2-7): AAGVIQSPRHLIKEKRETATLKCYPIPRHDTVYWYQQGPGQDPQFLISFYEKMQSDKGSIPDRFSAQQFSDYHSELNMSSLELGDSALYFCASSLNTYEQYFGPGTRLTVT.

The chain carries TRBV21-1 and TRBJ2-7; the D call of TRBD1 is as the table states it, not checked on the DNA. TRBV21-1 constitutes a pseudogene. CDR3 length: 11 residues. This CDR3 reads CASTGTLEQYF. In DNA, the CDR3 is TGTGCCAGCACCGGGACACTCGAGCAGTACTTC.

The chain carries TRBV19 and TRBJ1-4, with TRBD1 identical over 7 bases. Germline V CDR1 and CDR2: LNHDA, SQIVND (reference sequence). Germline trimming cut 6 bases from V and 7 bases from J; bases unmatched to any gene: 8. CDR3 length: 14 amino acids. CDR3 region: CASSPTGAGEKLFF. The CDR3 nucleotides read TGTGCCAGTAGCCCCACAGGGGCGGGTGAAAAACTGTTTTTT.

The chain recombines TRBV7-8 with TRBJ1-1; weak D call: TRBD1 (5 bases). The CDR3 has 16 amino acids. Trimming took 5 bases from V and 1 from J, leaving 17 bases between them. Germline loops: CDR1 SGHVS, CDR2 FQNEAQ. The CDR3 DNA is TGTGCCAGCAGCCTAACCATGCAGGGAAGGAACACTGAAGCTTTCTTT. The encoded protein is CASSLTMQGRNTEAFF.